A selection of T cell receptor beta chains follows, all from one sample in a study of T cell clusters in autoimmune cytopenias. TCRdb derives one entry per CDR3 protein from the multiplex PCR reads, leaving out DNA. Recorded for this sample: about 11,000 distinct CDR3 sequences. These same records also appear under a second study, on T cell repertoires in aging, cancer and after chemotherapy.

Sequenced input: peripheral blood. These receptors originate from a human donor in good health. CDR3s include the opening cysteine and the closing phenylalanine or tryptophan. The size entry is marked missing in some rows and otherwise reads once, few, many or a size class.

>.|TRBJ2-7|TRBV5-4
CASSADRDEIMVYEQYF
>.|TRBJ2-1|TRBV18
CASSPPLTGNEQFF
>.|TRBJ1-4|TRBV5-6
CASSLRTGGEKLFF
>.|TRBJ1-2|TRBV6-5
CASSFQTGTIYGYTF
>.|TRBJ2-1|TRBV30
CAWRDMTGSHEQFF
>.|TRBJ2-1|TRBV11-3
CASSLTGVGNEQFF
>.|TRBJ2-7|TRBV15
CATSRAGEAGASYEQYF
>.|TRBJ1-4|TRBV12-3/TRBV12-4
CASSLNRGAEKLFF
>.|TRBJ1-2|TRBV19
CASSLREGGYTF
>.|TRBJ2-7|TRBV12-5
CASGLTGNHYEQYF
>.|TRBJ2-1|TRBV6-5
CASSLGGPKFSLLFF
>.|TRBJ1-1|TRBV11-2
CASRRPKDGTEAFF
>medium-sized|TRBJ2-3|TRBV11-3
CASSHTDTQYF
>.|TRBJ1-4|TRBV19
CASSPHREANEKLFF
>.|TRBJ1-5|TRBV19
CASSGQRNQPQHF
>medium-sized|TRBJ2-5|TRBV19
CASSATSGGLETQYF
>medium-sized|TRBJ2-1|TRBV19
CASSRSSGGLNEQFF
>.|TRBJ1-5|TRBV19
CASSSSLGEGSNQPQHF
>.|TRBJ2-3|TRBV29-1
CSVGTGIADTQYF
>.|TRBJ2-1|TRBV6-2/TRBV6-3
CASSYSSTQDRDSRVEQFF